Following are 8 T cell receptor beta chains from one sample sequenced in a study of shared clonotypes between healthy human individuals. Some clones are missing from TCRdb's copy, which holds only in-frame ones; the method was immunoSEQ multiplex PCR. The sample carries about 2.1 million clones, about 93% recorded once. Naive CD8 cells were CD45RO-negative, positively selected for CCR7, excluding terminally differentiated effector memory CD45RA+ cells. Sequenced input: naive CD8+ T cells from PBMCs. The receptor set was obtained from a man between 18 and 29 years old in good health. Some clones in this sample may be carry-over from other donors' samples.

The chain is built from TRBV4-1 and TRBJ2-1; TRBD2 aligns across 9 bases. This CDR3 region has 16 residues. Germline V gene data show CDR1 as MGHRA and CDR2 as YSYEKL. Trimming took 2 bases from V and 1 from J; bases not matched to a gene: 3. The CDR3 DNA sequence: TGCGCCAGCAGCCAAATAGCGGGAGCGTCCTACAATGAGCAGTTCTTC. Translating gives CASSQIAGASYNEQFF.

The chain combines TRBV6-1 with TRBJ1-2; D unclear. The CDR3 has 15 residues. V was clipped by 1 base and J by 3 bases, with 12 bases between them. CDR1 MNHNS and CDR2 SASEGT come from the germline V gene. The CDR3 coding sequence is TGTGCCAGCAGTGAAGGTATTAACCGGGACTATGGCTACACCTTC. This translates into CASSEGINRDYGYTF.

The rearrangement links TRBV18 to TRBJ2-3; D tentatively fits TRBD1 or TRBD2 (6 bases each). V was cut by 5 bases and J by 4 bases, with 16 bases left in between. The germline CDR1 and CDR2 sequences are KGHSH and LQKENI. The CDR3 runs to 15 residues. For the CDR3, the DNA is TGTGCCAGCTCAGGACAGACTAGTCCCCCAGATACGCAGTATTTT. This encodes CASSGQTSPPDTQYF. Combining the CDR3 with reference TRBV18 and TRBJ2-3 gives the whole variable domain NAGVMQNPRHLVRRRGQEARLRCSPMKGHSHVYWYRQLPEEGLKFMVYLQKENIIDESGMPKERFSAEFPKEGPSILRIQQVVRGDSAAYFCASSGQTSPPDTQYFGPGTRLTVL.

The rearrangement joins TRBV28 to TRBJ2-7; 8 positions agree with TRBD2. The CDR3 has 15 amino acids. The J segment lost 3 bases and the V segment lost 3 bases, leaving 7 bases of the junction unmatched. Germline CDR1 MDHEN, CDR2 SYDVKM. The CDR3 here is CASSFSSGSGYEQYF. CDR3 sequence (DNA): TGTGCCAGCAGTTTCTCTAGCGGGTCGGGCTACGAGCAGTACTTC.

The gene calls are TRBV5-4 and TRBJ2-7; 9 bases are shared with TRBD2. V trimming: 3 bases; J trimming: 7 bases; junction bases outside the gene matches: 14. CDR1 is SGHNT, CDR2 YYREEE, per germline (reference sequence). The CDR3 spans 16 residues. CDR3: CASSSYLAGPSTEQYF. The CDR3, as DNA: TGTGCCAGCAGCTCCTACCTAGCGGGACCGTCTACGGAGCAGTACTTC.

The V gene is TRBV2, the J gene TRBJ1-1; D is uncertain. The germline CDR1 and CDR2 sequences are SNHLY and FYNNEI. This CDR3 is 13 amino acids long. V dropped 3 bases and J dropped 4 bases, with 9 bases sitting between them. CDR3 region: CASSESRGTEAFF. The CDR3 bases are TGTGCCAGCAGTGAGTCAAGAGGCACTGAAGCTTTCTTT.

The CDR3 is CASSTTPGTGANTEAFF. CDR3 DNA sequence: TGTGCCAGCAGCACCACTCCCGGGACAGGGGCCAACACTGAAGCTTTCTTT. V and J are TRBV21-1 and TRBJ1-1; the D segment call TRBD1 is taken from the table without a DNA check. TRBV21-1 is a pseudogene segment. The CDR3 contains 17 residues.

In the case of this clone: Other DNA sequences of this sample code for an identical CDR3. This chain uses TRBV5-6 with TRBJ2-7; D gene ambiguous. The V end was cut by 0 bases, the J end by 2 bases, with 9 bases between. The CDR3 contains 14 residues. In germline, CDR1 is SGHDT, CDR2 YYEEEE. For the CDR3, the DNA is TGTGCCAGCAGCTTGGTCTCCGCCACCTACGAGCAGTACTTC. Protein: CASSLVSATYEQYF.